Listed below are T cell receptor beta chains from one sample, sequenced in a study of T cells in Graves' hyperthyroidism and ophthalmopathy. TCRdb reprocessed the multiplex PCR reads with MiXCR, giving one entry per CDR3 protein. The data show about 360,000 distinct CDR3 sequences, roughly 25% seen once. The sample comprised blood. Source of these receptors: a man in his forties or fifties with Graves' hyperthyroidism. The CDR3 runs from the conserved cysteine through the conserved F or W. Each record gives: V gene, D gene, J gene, clone size, CDR3 protein, CDR3 DNA. D genes are given only for firm matches. Clone size, where shown, is once, few, many, or a class for clones that have expanded.

V gene: TRBV11-3
D gene: -
J gene: TRBJ2-1
clone size: many
CDR3 protein: CASSLVVGRGDNEQFF
CDR3 DNA: TGTGCCAGCAGCTTAGTAGTGGGGAGGGGGGACAATGAGCAGTTCTTC

V gene: TRBV20-1
D gene: -
J gene: TRBJ1-1
clone size: few
CDR3 protein: CSAIQRGLTEAFF
CDR3 DNA: TGCAGTGCTATCCAGAGGGGATTGACTGAAGCTTTCTTT

V gene: TRBV24-1
D gene: -
J gene: TRBJ2-1
clone size: few
CDR3 protein: CATSDYTGTEQFF
CDR3 DNA: TGTGCCACCAGTGACTACACAGGGACGGAGCAGTTCTTC

V gene: TRBV3-1
D gene: TRBD2
J gene: TRBJ2-5
clone size: few
CDR3 protein: CASSQSSGGSTQYF
CDR3 DNA: TGTGCCAGCAGCCAAAGTAGCGGGGGGTCCACCCAGTACTTC

V gene: TRBV9
D gene: -
J gene: TRBJ2-5
clone size: -
CDR3 protein: CASSVATGAGQEAQYF
CDR3 DNA: TGTGCCAGCAGCGTAGCAACCGGAGCCGGTCAAGAGGCCCAGTACTTC

V gene: TRBV11-2
D gene: TRBD2
J gene: TRBJ2-3
clone size: -
CDR3 protein: CASSTFGAGGSDTQYF
CDR3 DNA: TGTGCCAGCAGCACCTTCGGTGCGGGAGGGTCAGATACGCAGTATTTT

V gene: TRBV7-2
D gene: -
J gene: TRBJ2-7
clone size: few
CDR3 protein: CASSQYSVVNEQYF
CDR3 DNA: TGTGCCAGCAGCCAATACTCCGTAGTCAACGAGCAGTACTTC

V gene: TRBV6-6
D gene: -
J gene: TRBJ2-5
clone size: few
CDR3 protein: CASSYTGRAGETQYF
CDR3 DNA: TGTGCCAGCAGTTACACCGGACGGGCCGGAGAGACCCAGTACTTC

V gene: TRBV20-1
D gene: TRBD1
J gene: TRBJ2-5
clone size: many
CDR3 protein: CSPRDRIQETQYF
CDR3 DNA: TGCAGTCCAAGGGACAGGATCCAAGAGACCCAGTACTTC

V gene: TRBV28
D gene: TRBD2
J gene: TRBJ2-5
clone size: -
CDR3 protein: CASSLKASGWSGETQYF
CDR3 DNA: TGTGCCAGCAGTTTAAAGGCTAGCGGTTGGTCGGGAGAGACCCAGTACTTC

V gene: TRBV19
D gene: -
J gene: TRBJ2-3
clone size: -
CDR3 protein: CASTGDTQYF
CDR3 DNA: TGTGCCAGTACAGGAGATACGCAGTATTTT

V gene: TRBV2
D gene: -
J gene: TRBJ2-1
clone size: -
CDR3 protein: CASSLDSGTTAAQFF
CDR3 DNA: TGTGCCAGCAGCTTAGATTCGGGCACCACGGCGGCGCAGTTCTTC

V gene: TRBV19
D gene: TRBD2
J gene: TRBJ2-7
clone size: few
CDR3 protein: CASSTASGPYEQYF
CDR3 DNA: TGTGCCAGTAGTACAGCTAGCGGCCCCTACGAGCAGTACTTC

V gene: TRBV5-1
D gene: TRBD1
J gene: TRBJ2-7
clone size: few
CDR3 protein: CASSETGEPSYEQYF
CDR3 DNA: TGCGCCAGCAGCGAAACAGGGGAGCCCTCCTACGAGCAGTACTTC

V gene: TRBV30
D gene: -
J gene: TRBJ2-1
clone size: -
CDR3 protein: CAWISESSYNEQFF
CDR3 DNA: TGTGCCTGGATTTCGGAGTCCTCCTACAATGAGCAGTTCTTC

V gene: TRBV29-1
D gene: TRBD1
J gene: TRBJ1-2
clone size: -
CDR3 protein: CSAHSPGTGVYGYTF
CDR3 DNA: TGCAGCGCTCACTCCCCCGGGACAGGGGTCTATGGCTACACCTTC

V gene: TRBV28
D gene: TRBD1
J gene: TRBJ1-1
clone size: -
CDR3 protein: CAGRGQGNTEAFF
CDR3 DNA: TGTGCCGGCAGAGGACAGGGGAACACTGAAGCTTTCTTT